The 10 T cell receptor beta chains listed next were all sequenced from one sample in a study of blood T cell repertoires in COVID-19 (dated by TCRdb to between 2020 and 2021). Libraries were built with the immunoSEQ multiplex PCR assay. Held by TCRdb, this immuneACCESS table contains in-frame sequences only and omits some clones. Under half of the omission traces to an unresolved V gene where checked; the cause of the rest is unknown. The sample table shows about 110,000 clones, and approximately 82% are seen once. The biggest ten clones account for just over 4% of the sample. The sequencing sample was made of peripheral blood. The receptors originated from a woman aged 70 to 79 with acute or convalescent COVID-19.

This clone was found once. The chain has TRBV29-1 and TRBJ1-1, with 10 bases lining up with TRBD1. Germline values: CDR1 SQVTM, CDR2 ANQGSEA. V lost 7 bases, J lost 5 bases, and 7 bases stayed unmatched. The CDR3 loop spans 13 amino acids. CDR3 DNA: TGCAGCGGTGCCCGGGACAGGGGTACTGAAGCTTTCTTT. This gives the protein CSGARDRGTEAFF.

The V and J genes are TRBV6-1 and TRBJ2-7, with D tentatively TRBD1 (6 bases). Trimming took 2 bases from V and 6 from J, leaving 17 bases between them. Germline loops: CDR1 MNHNS, CDR2 SASEGT. CDR3 size: 15 residues. The CDR3 DNA sequence: TGTGCCAGCAGTGAACGAGAACAGGGACGGAGCGAGCAGTACGTC. Its translation is CASSEREQGRSEQYV.

This clone was observed a handful of times. The chain uses TRBV5-8 and TRBJ2-7, with TRBD2 identical over 9 bases. The CDR3 is 15 amino acids. Germline assignment: CDR1 SGHTS and CDR2 YDEGEE. J gave up 3 bases and V 4 bases, and 8 bases lay outside the gene matches. The CDR3 region is CASSLTGLASYEQYF. The CDR3 bases are TGTGCCAGCAGCCTCACGGGACTAGCTAGCTACGAGCAGTACTTC.

CDR3 protein: CASSPTAPYGYTF. As DNA, the CDR3 is TGTGCCAGCAGTCCGACAGCCCCCTATGGCTACACCTTC. This chain connects TRBV2 to TRBJ1-2; maybe TRBD1 (5 bases). The CDR3 has 13 amino acids. The germline V gene encodes CDR1 SNHLY and CDR2 FYNNEI. V shed 5 bases and J shed 4 bases, with 11 bases lying between them.

This clone appeared once. Here the CDR3 reads CASSGGGGASSYNEQFF. CDR3 DNA: TGTGCCAGCAGCGGGGGAGGGGGAGCGAGCTCCTACAATGAGCAGTTCTTC. The J gene is TRBJ2-1, the V gene TRBV4-2; a weak D match, TRBD2 (7 bases). CDR3 length equals 17 residues. Per germline, CDR1 LGHNA and CDR2 YNFKEQ. Trimming pared 5 bases from V and 0 bases from J, leaving 17 bases between.

This clone was seen a handful of times. V is TRBV3-1 (or the pseudogene TRBV3-2) and J is TRBJ1-2; the D gene is possibly TRBD1 (6 bases). Per germline, CDR1 LGHDT and CDR2 YNNKEL (reference sequence). The CDR3 contains 16 residues. Trimming took 2 bases from V and 6 from J, leaving 19 bases between them. The DNA of the CDR3 is TGTGCCAGCAGCCAATCGATCGGCAGGGGAAATGATGGCTACACCTTC. Translating gives CASSQSIGRGNDGYTF.

The chain employs TRBV4-1 and TRBJ2-1; 9 bases are a match to TRBD1. Germline values: CDR1 MGHRA, CDR2 YSYEKL. CDR3 length equals 17 residues. V was pared by 4 bases and J by 1 base, with 8 bases of the junction left unmatched. The CDR3 region has the DNA TGCGCCAGCAGCCGAACCCCCGGGACAGGGTCCTACAATGAGCAGTTCTTC. Translating gives CASSRTPGTGSYNEQFF.

The rearrangement links TRBV19 to TRBJ1-5; TRBD1 aligns across 7 bases. CDR3 size: 16 residues. V dropped 4 bases and J dropped 6; count of bases not matched to a gene: 12. Germline V lookup: CDR1 LNHDA, CDR2 SQIVND (reference sequence). The CDR3, as DNA: TGTGCCAGTAGTACCACCGGGGGACAGTATAGTCAGCCCCAGCATTTT. Its protein is CASSTTGGQYSQPQHF.

There are a few counts of this clone. The V call is TRBV10-2, the J call TRBJ1-4; D might be TRBD1 (6 bases). The CDR3 spans 15 residues. Per germline, CDR1 WSHSY and CDR2 SAAADI. With 7 bases removed from V and 2 bases from J, the gap between germline ends came to 14 bases. The CDR3 sequence: CASTTGYSTNEKLFF. DNA for the CDR3: TGCGCCAGCACCACAGGGTATAGCACTAATGAAAAACTGTTTTTT.

The V gene is TRBV4-1, the J gene TRBJ1-4; D possibly corresponds to TRBD1 (6 bases). The V and J ends lost 4 bases and 0 bases respectively, with 18 bases between them. The CDR3 is made up of 18 amino acids. CDR1 is MGHRA and CDR2 is YSYEKL in the germline V gene. The CDR3 DNA reads TGCGCCAGCAGCCTAAGGGTCCAGGGGCCTGCAACTAATGAAAAACTGTTTTTT. Residues: CASSLRVQGPATNEKLFF.